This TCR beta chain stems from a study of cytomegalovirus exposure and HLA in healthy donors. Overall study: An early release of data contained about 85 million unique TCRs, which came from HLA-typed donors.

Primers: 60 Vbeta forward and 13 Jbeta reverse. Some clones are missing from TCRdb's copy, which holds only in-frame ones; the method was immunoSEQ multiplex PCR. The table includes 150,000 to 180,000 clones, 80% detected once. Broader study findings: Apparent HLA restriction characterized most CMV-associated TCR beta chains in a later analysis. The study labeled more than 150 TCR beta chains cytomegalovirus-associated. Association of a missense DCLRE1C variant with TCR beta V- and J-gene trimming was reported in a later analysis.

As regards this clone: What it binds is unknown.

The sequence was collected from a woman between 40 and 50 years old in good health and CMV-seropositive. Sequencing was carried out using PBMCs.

Here the CDR3 DNA reads TGTGCCTGGAGAGAGGGGGTAGCGGGAGTGATGGAGACCCAGTACTTC. It yields the protein CAWREGVAGVMETQYF. The rearrangement uses TRBV30 and TRBJ2-5, with 9 bases that match TRBD2. The CDR3 has 16 residues. The junction had 13 bases not matched to a gene; V was cut back by 3 bases and J by 5 bases. Germline loops: CDR1 GTSNPN, CDR2 SVGIG (reference sequence). The full variable domain, rest sourced from reference TRBV30 and TRBJ2-5, is SQTIHQWPATLVQPVGSPLSLECTVEGTSNPNLYWYRQAAGRGLQLLFYSVGIGQISSEVPQNLSASRPQDRQFILSSKKLLLSDSGFYLCAWREGVAGVMETQYFGPGTRLLVL.